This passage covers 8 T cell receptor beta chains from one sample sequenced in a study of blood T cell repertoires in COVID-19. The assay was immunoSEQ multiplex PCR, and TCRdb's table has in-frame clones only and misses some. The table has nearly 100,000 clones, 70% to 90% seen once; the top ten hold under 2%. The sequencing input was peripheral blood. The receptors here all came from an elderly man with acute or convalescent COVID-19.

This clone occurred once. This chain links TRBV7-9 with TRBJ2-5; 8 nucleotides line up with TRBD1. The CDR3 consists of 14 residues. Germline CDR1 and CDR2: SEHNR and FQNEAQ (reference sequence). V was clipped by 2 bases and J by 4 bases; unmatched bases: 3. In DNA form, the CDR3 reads TGTGCCAGCAGCTTAACAGGGGGAGGAGAGACCCAGTACTTC. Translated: CASSLTGGGETQYF.

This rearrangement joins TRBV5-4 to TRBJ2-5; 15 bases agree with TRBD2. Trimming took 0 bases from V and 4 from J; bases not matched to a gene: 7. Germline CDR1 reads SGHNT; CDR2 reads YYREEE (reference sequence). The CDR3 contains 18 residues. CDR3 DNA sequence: TGTGCCAGCAGCTTGGGGACTAGCGGGAGGGCCGTCGGAGAGACCCAGTACTTC. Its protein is CASSLGTSGRAVGETQYF. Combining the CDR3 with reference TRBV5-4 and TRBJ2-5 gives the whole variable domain ETGVTQSPTHLIKTRGQQVTLRCSSQSGHNTVSWYQQALGQGPQFIFQYYREEENGRGNFPPRFSGLQFPNYSSELNVNALELDDSALYLCASSLGTSGRAVGETQYFGPGTRLLVL.

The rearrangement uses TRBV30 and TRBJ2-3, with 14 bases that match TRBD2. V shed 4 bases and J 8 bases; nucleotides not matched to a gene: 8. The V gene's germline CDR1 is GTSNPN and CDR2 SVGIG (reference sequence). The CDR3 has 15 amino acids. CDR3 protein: CAWKGTSGSLATQYF. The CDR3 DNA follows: TGTGCCTGGAAAGGGACTAGCGGGAGTCTCGCTACGCAGTATTTT.

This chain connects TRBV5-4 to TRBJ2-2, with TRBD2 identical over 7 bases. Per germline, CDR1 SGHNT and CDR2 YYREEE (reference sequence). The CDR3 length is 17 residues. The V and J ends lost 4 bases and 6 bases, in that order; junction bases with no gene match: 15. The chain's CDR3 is CASSRPGSGKIPGELFF. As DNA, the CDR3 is TGTGCCAGCAGCCGCCCAGGGAGCGGGAAAATACCCGGGGAGCTGTTTTTT.

DNA of the CDR3: TGTGCCAGCTCCAACCCAGGGGTAGGCGAGCAGTACTTC. Amino acids: CASSNPGVGEQYF. V and J are TRBV6-5 and TRBJ2-7, with D tentatively TRBD1 (6 bases). Germline V CDR1 and CDR2: MNHEY, SVGAGI. The CDR3 is made up of 13 amino acids. Deletions cut 8 bases from V and 6 bases from J, with 17 bases between.

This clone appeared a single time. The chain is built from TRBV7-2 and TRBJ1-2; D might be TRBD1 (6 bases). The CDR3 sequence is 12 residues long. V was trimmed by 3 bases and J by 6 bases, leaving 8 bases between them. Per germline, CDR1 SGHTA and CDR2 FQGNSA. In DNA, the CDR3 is TGTGCCAGCAGCTTGACAGGCAATGGCTACACCTTC. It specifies CASSLTGNGYTF.

CDR3 amino acids: CASSSPENSYEQYF. CDR3 bases: TGTGCCAGCAGTTCGCCGGAGAATTCCTACGAGCAGTACTTC. The gene calls are TRBV6-2 or TRBV6-3 and TRBJ2-7; unclear D gene. The germline CDR1 and CDR2 sequences are MNHEY and SVGEGT. The V end lost 4 bases, the J end lost 1 base, and 11 bases lay between the germline ends. This CDR3 is 14 amino acids long.

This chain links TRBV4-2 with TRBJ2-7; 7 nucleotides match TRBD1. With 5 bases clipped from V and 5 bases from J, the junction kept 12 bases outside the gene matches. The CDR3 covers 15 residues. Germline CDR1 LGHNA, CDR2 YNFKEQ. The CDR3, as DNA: TGTGCCAGCAGCTACAGGAGACAGGGTTCAAACGAGCAGTACTTC. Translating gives CASSYRRQGSNEQYF.